This T cell receptor beta chain is from a study of beta chain features in type 1 diabetes. Study findings and constraints: People with Type 1 diabetes carried modestly yet significantly shorter TCRB CDR3s in all four CD4+ subsets. Naive, central memory and regulatory TCRB repertoires appeared more similar among patients than healthy donors.

Isolated RNA was reverse transcribed in full, so expressed TCRB transcripts were sequenced. Assay used: immunoSEQ multiplex PCR; TCRdb lists only in-frame clones, some missing. The sample holds some 15,000 clones, about 70% seen once. On this clone: Its antigen is undetermined. The junction departs from germline at one end; a sequencing error may be responsible.

Averaging about 116 mL, one heparinised blood draw came from each individual donor. CD45RO/CCR7/CD25/CD127/CD95/CD27 separated CD4+ naive, central memory, regulatory and stem cell-like memory cells by sorting. The sample taken for sequencing was stem cell memory CD4+ T cells from blood. The clonotype originates from a young man with type 1 diabetes.

CDR3 nucleotides: TGTGCCAGCAGTTACTTACCGGGACAAGGTGGCTTC. Translating gives CASSYLPGQGGF. The J gene is TRBJ2-7, the V gene TRBV6-6, with TRBD1 as a possible D gene (6 bases). CDR3 length equals 12 residues. The germline CDR1 and CDR2 sequences are MNHNY and SVGAGI (reference sequence).